The clone carrying this T cell receptor (beta chain) came up many times. Its matching antigen is unknown. This record comes from a study of T cells in Graves' hyperthyroidism and ophthalmopathy. Study-wide results and caveats: Separating ophthalmopathy from stable hyperthyroidism was achieved by a 13 V-J model.

The study enrolled patients aged 18 to 65 with newly diagnosed hyperthyroidism of under 2 months' duration. Using RNA transcripts as the source, TCR beta CDR3 regions were amplified. During a first-round RT-PCR of the TCR CDR3, the HTBI primer set was used. TCRdb passed the multiplex PCR reads through MiXCR, listing each CDR3 protein once. Here the sample spans 600,000 to 850,000 distinct CDR3 sequences, approximately 19% being singletons. Material: blood. This TCR derives from a woman in her fifties or sixties with Graves' hyperthyroidism that later progressed to Graves' ophthalmopathy.

The CDR3 is CASSPLTNNNEQFF. CDR3 nucleotides: TGTGCCAGCAGCCCTTTGACAAACAACAATGAGCAGTTCTTC. This sequence joins TRBV3-1 and TRBJ2-1; no clear D gene. V dropped 4 bases and J dropped 5 bases, with 12 bases sitting between them. The CDR3 covers 14 residues. The germline gives CDR1 LGHDT, CDR2 YNNKEL (reference sequence).